These 5 T cell receptor beta chains share one sample of origin, sequenced in a study of shared clonotypes between healthy human individuals. TCRdb's copy holds only in-frame clones and misses some; the assay was immunoSEQ multiplex PCR. In the table there are over a million clones, 75% to 85% of which are singletons. Sequenced sample: memory CD4+ T cells from PBMCs. Described subset: CD45RA-negative fraction. The receptors were gathered from a man aged 18 to 30 in good health. Some clones in this sample may be carry-over from other donors' samples.

This clone has only one observation. The chain has TRBV4-2 and TRBJ1-2, with no clear D. The CDR3 is 15 residues long. Trimming stripped 1 base from V and 3 bases from J, with 12 bases between. The V gene's germline CDR1 is LGHNA and CDR2 YNFKEQ. The CDR3 protein is CASSQVRRQDYGYTF. Here the CDR3 DNA reads TGTGCCAGCAGCCAAGTTAGGCGGCAGGACTATGGCTACACCTTC.

This clone was seen a handful of times. The V call is TRBV5-8, the J call TRBJ2-3; 9 bases are shared with TRBD1. Per germline, CDR1 SGHTS and CDR2 YDEGEE. Germline trimming cut 3 bases from V and 1 base from J; bases unmatched to any gene: 0. This CDR3 is built from 14 residues. The CDR3 here is CASSWDRGTDTQYF. CDR3 bases: TGTGCCAGCAGCTGGGACAGGGGCACAGATACGCAGTATTTT.

The chain has TRBV11-2 and TRBJ1-6; D is uncertain. This CDR3 contains 14 residues. V was pared by 0 bases and J by 10 bases, with 10 bases between. The germline gives CDR1 SGHAT, CDR2 FQNNGV. In DNA, the CDR3 is TGTGCCAGCAGCTTAGAAATACGAAAATCACCCCTCCACTTT. It encodes CASSLEIRKSPLHF.

The gene calls are TRBV25-1 and TRBJ2-7; TRBD2 matches at 9 bases. The CDR3 is 16 amino acids. The V gene end was trimmed by 2 bases and the J gene end by 2 bases; junction bases not matched to a gene: 7. From germline, CDR1 is MGHDK and CDR2 SYGVNS. The CDR3 protein is CASSEVMASGTYEQYF. CDR3 nucleotide sequence: TGTGCCAGCAGTGAAGTAATGGCTAGCGGGACCTACGAGCAGTACTTC.

This sequence joins TRBV5-1 and TRBJ1-1; a weak D match, TRBD1 (5 bases). The germline V gene encodes CDR1 SGHRS and CDR2 YFSETQ. The CDR3 runs 15 residues. Trimming left V 7 bases short and J 3 bases short, with 19 bases between. The CDR3 protein is CASSLEGLGYTEAFF. CDR3 sequence (DNA): TGCGCCAGCTCGCTGGAGGGACTTGGGTACACTGAAGCTTTCTTT.